This T cell receptor beta chain derives from a study of blood T cell repertoires in COVID-19. Study-wide background: COVID-19 samples collected from the United States, Italy and Spain covered acute and convalescent phases. T cells, B-cell-depleted T cells, or PBMCs supplied cDNA or gDNA.

Germline V gives CDR1 MNHEY, CDR2 SVGAGI. The CDR3 is made up of 14 amino acids. Trimming stripped 7 bases from V and 0 bases from J, with 10 bases between. Study processing details: Amplifying reference gene primers gave estimates of nucleated cell counts. Generated by immunoSEQ multiplex PCR, the TCRdb table keeps only in-frame clones and is missing some. V, J and clone size are those of that table, while D and trimming were read from the DNA. The sample contains around 250,000 clones, approximately 86% of which appear only once. This sequence originates from a woman between 65 and 79 years old with active or convalescent COVID-19. The sample was peripheral blood. The chain employs TRBV6-5 and TRBJ1-3; D remains unclear. The CDR3 loop is CASKNPFSGNTIYF. CDR3 bases: TGTGCCAGCAAAAATCCCTTCTCTGGAAACACCATATATTTT.